This passage covers 12 T cell receptor beta chains from one sample sequenced in a study of shared clonotypes between healthy human individuals. Here immunoSEQ multiplex PCR was the method, and the copy in TCRdb shows in-frame clones only, minus some. The sample gives roughly 2.5 million clones, more than 90% of which show up once; roughly 0.13% is in the top ten. The sample taken for sequencing was naive CD4+ T cells sorted from blood. Subset noted: CD45RA+ positively selected. Source of these receptors: a young man in good health.

The chain links TRBV21-1 to TRBJ2-5; the table's D call, TRBD1, was not checked against the DNA. TRBV21-1 is tagged as a pseudogene. The CDR3 extends over 13 amino acids. CDR3 in DNA: TGTGCCAGCAACCTACAGGGCCCGGAGACCCAGTACTTC. Its translation: CASNLQGPETQYF.

This clone was seen once. The same CDR3 is also encoded by other DNA sequences in this sample. The chain is built from TRBV28 and TRBJ2-7, with a tentative D call TRBD2 (6 bases). The CDR3 has 13 amino acids. V lost 5 bases and J 0 bases, leaving 8 bases between the germline ends. The germline CDR1 and CDR2 sequences are MDHEN and SYDVKM. In DNA, the CDR3 is TGTGCCAGCAGTACCGGGAGCTCCTACGAGCAGTACTTC. It yields the protein CASSTGSSYEQYF.

This clone was seen a few times. This sample also contains other DNA sequences that code for the same CDR3. The chain links TRBV7-2 to TRBJ1-2; D unresolved. The CDR3 is 12 amino acids. Germline V gives CDR1 SGHTA, CDR2 FQGNSA. Trimming pared 1 base from V and 5 bases from J, leaving 5 bases between. The CDR3 sequence: CASSLEGYGYTF. CDR3 nucleotide sequence: TGTGCCAGCAGCTTAGAAGGATATGGCTACACCTTC.

This chain links TRBV10-3 with TRBJ2-3, with 16 bases that match TRBD2. J gave up 1 base and V 8 bases, and 6 bases lay outside the gene matches. Germline CDR1 ENHRY, CDR2 SYGVKD. The length of the CDR3 is 17 residues. CDR3 sequence: CAIAGTSGRGRTDTQYF. CDR3 DNA sequence: TGTGCCATCGCCGGGACTAGCGGGAGGGGGCGCACAGATACGCAGTATTTT.

Only one count was recorded for this clone. Other nucleotide sequences in the sample specify the same CDR3. The chain joins TRBV5-1 to TRBJ2-5; TRBD1 agrees at 10 bases. The germline gives CDR1 SGHRS, CDR2 YFSETQ. The CDR3 has 15 residues. V lost 0 bases and J lost 5; bases outside the gene matches: 4. The CDR3 region is CASSLGQGALETQYF. CDR3 DNA sequence: TGCGCCAGCAGCTTGGGACAGGGGGCGCTGGAGACCCAGTACTTC. The entire variable domain, with the rest obtained from reference TRBV5-1 and TRBJ2-5, is as follows: KAGVTQTPRYLIKTRGQQVTLSCSPISGHRSVSWYQQTPGQGLQFLFEYFSETQRNKGNFPGRFSGRQFSNSRSEMNVSTLELGDSALYLCASSLGQGALETQYFGPGTRLLVL.

On this clone: At one end, the junction sequence differs from germline, possibly due to a read error. This sample also contains other DNA sequences that code for the same CDR3. This chain links TRBV6-5 with TRBJ1-1; D is undetermined. This CDR3 has 15 amino acids. Germline V gene sequence: CDR1 MNHEY, CDR2 SVGAGI. CDR3 bases: TGCGCCAGCAGGAGGACCTATACCATGAACACTGAAGCTTTCTTT. This encodes CASRRTYTMNTEAFF.

The chain couples TRBV9 to TRBJ2-2; the D gene could be TRBD1 or TRBD2 (7 bases each). The CDR3 is 16 amino acids. Germline V gives CDR1 SGDLS, CDR2 YYNGEE. Trimming took 0 bases from V and 4 from J, leaving 13 bases between them. DNA for the CDR3: TGTGCCAGCAGCGTAGGGGAGGGGGCGATCACCGGGGAGCTGTTTTTT. As protein: CASSVGEGAITGELFF. The full variable domain, its missing parts supplied by reference TRBV9 and TRBJ2-2, is DSGVTQTPKHLITATGQRVTLRCSPRSGDLSVYWYQQSLDQGLQFLIQYYNGEERAKGNILERFSAQQFPDLHSELNLSSLELGDSALYFCASSVGEGAITGELFFGEGSRLTVL.

V and J are TRBV28 and TRBJ1-2; no reliable D call. Germline V gene data show CDR1 as MDHEN and CDR2 as SYDVKM. The CDR3 loop spans 13 amino acids. V was shortened by 8 bases and J by 6 bases, with 16 bases between the two germline ends. CDR3 residues: CASGRTISNGYTF. CDR3 nucleotide sequence: TGTGCCAGCGGAAGGACTATTTCTAATGGCTACACCTTC.

A single count supports this clone. The V call is TRBV2, the J call TRBJ1-5; TRBD1 matches at 8 bases. Germline V gene lookup returns CDR1 SNHLY and CDR2 FYNNEI. This CDR3 is built from 14 residues. V trimming: 6 bases; J trimming: 7 bases; junction bases outside the gene matches: 8. This chain's CDR3 is CASRLQGAYQPQHF. The CDR3 bases are TGTGCCAGCAGACTCCAGGGGGCGTACCAGCCCCAGCATTTT.

This chain joins TRBV5-8 and TRBJ1-5; D is unresolved. The germline gives CDR1 SGHTS, CDR2 YDEGEE. V dropped 2 bases and J dropped 1 base, with 7 bases sitting between them. The CDR3 contains 14 residues. The DNA for the CDR3 is TGTGCCAGCAGCTTAGATCTAAGCAATCAGCCCCAGCATTTT. Amino acids: CASSLDLSNQPQHF.

This chain links TRBV4-1 with TRBJ2-5; TRBD2 agrees at 7 bases. CDR3 length: 16 amino acids. Germline lookup yields CDR1 MGHRA and CDR2 YSYEKL. After removal of 0 bases from V and 4 bases from J, the junction contained 8 bases not matched to a gene. The DNA for the CDR3 is TGCGCCAGCAGCCAAGAAGGGGAGGGCCTCGGAGAGACCCAGTACTTC. It codes for CASSQEGEGLGETQYF.

This rearrangement joins TRBV2 to TRBJ2-3, with TRBD2 identical over 10 bases. This CDR3 contains 15 residues. Germline V lookup: CDR1 SNHLY, CDR2 FYNNEI. The junction had 7 bases not matched to a gene; V was cut back by 8 bases and J by 2 bases. The DNA for the CDR3 is TGTGCCAGCCATTCTAGCGGGGGTCCCACAGATACGCAGTATTTT. Its translation: CASHSSGGPTDTQYF.